The rows below give T cell receptor beta chains drawn from one sample of a study of OX40 agonist ivuxolimab in advanced cancers. The protocol was immunoSEQ multiplex PCR, while the TCRdb copy is restricted to in-frame clones and leaves out a portion. Of approximately 70,000 clones in the sample, more than 75% are singletons; the top ten hold 6.9%. Specimen: CD4+ or CD8+ T cells sorted from blood, collected in a trial of the OX40 agonist ivuxolimab. The receptors come from an adult with an advanced solid tumor such as melanoma, head and neck, liver or kidney cancer. CDR3s include the opening cysteine and the closing phenylalanine or tryptophan. D genes are given only for firm matches. Clone size, where shown, is once, few, many, or a class for clones that have expanded.

clone size	V gene	CDR3 length	D gene	J gene	CDR3 protein	CDR3 DNA
-	TRBV5-1	14	TRBD2	TRBJ2-5	CASSSSGGTETQYF	TGCGCCAGCAGCTCTAGCGGGGGGACGGAGACCCAGTACTTC
-	TRBV19	17	TRBD2	TRBJ2-1	CASSIGAGMPSYNEQFF	TGTGCCAGTAGTATAGGAGCGGGAATGCCGTCCTACAATGAGCAGTTCTTC
-	TRBV7-9	12	TRBD1	TRBJ1-1	CASRKGGATAFF	TGTGCCAGCAGGAAAGGGGGCGCGACAGCTTTCTTT
few	TRBV6-1	15	-	TRBJ1-6	CASSEAGAGRTPLHF	TGTGCCAGCAGTGAAGCGGGCGCAGGTAGAACACCCCTCCACTTT
-	TRBV15	13	-	TRBJ1-5	CATATQENQPQHF	TGTGCCACCGCGACCCAGGAAAATCAGCCCCAGCATTTT
-	TRBV11-2	16	TRBD1	TRBJ2-5	CASSSWGQGDQETQYF	TGTGCCAGCAGCTCGTGGGGACAGGGGGACCAAGAGACCCAGTACTTC
once	TRBV9	16	TRBD2	TRBJ2-2	CASSVRAGTSTGELFF	TGTGCCAGCAGCGTAAGAGCGGGAACTTCCACCGGGGAGCTGTTTTTT
-	TRBV11-3	14	-	TRBJ1-1	CASSLGGGRTEAFF	TGTGCCAGCAGCTTAGGTGGGGGGAGGACTGAAGCTTTCTTT
-	TRBV18	12	-	TRBJ2-7	CASSPNDYEQYF	TGTGCCAGCTCACCCAACGACTACGAGCAGTACTTC
-	TRBV27	13	-	TRBJ1-1	CASRGGWGTEAFF	TGTGCCAGCAGAGGGGGGTGGGGCACTGAAGCTTTCTTT
-	TRBV2	12	-	TRBJ1-2	CASSEQPGGYTF	TGTGCCAGCAGTGAACAACCCGGGGGCTACACCTTC
once	TRBV7-9	13	TRBD2	TRBJ2-7	CASSWGGSYEQYF	TGTGCCAGCTCGTGGGGCGGGAGCTACGAGCAGTACTTC
-	TRBV6-5	13	-	TRBJ1-1	CASSYSQYTEAFF	TGTGCCAGCAGTTACTCCCAGTACACTGAAGCTTTCTTT
-	TRBV14	16	TRBD1	TRBJ1-2	CASSPRAGQGNYGYTF	TGTGCCAGCAGCCCCCGCGCGGGACAGGGGAACTATGGCTACACCTTC
-	TRBV11-3	15	-	TRBJ2-1	CASSLGGGPYNEQFF	TGTGCCAGCAGCTTAGGTGGGGGACCCTACAATGAGCAGTTCTTC
-	TRBV19	14	-	TRBJ2-4	CASGKGGAINIQYF	TGTGCCAGTGGGAAGGGGGGAGCTATAAACATTCAGTACTTC
-	TRBV1	15	-	TRBJ2-1	CTSSSQRGTLEEQFF	TGCACCAGCAGCTCACAGCGGGGGACCCTCGAGGAGCAGTTCTTC
-	TRBV11-2	11	-	TRBJ2-1	CASSLGRSQFF	TGTGCCAGCAGCTTAGGTAGGTCGCAGTTCTTC
-	TRBV19	15	-	TRBJ2-1	CASRPEVFSYNEQFF	TGTGCCAGTAGGCCGGAGGTCTTCTCCTACAATGAGCAGTTCTTC
-	TRBV7-6	12	-	TRBJ2-5	CASSLGPETQYF	TGTGCCAGCAGCTTGGGTCCGGAGACCCAGTACTTC
-	TRBV18	14	-	TRBJ2-7	CASSPPLPGDEQYF	TGTGCCAGCTCACCACCCTTACCAGGGGACGAGCAGTACTTC
-	TRBV5-8	15	TRBD2	TRBJ2-7	CASSRTGRGSYEQYF	TGTGCCAGCAGCAGGACCGGGAGGGGCTCCTACGAGCAGTACTTC
-	TRBV6-6	13	-	TRBJ1-2	CASIPGPSSGYTF	TGTGCCAGCATACCGGGACCCTCTTCTGGCTACACCTTC
-	TRBV30	15	TRBD2	TRBJ2-1	CAWSFSGGPYNEQFF	TGTGCCTGGAGCTTTAGCGGGGGCCCCTACAATGAGCAGTTCTTC
-	TRBV5-1	14	-	TRBJ2-7	CASSLVGAIYEQYF	TGCGCCAGCAGCCTCGTAGGCGCTATCTACGAGCAGTACTTC
-	TRBV5-1	12	-	TRBJ2-1	CASRAGEGEQFF	TGCGCCAGCAGGGCAGGGGAGGGGGAGCAGTTCTTC
-	TRBV18	18	-	TRBJ1-1	CASSPLINPKGRVTEAFF	TGTGCCAGCTCACCCCTGATAAATCCGAAGGGTCGAGTAACTGAAGCTTTCTTT
-	TRBV18	15	-	TRBJ1-4	CASSPPSRGGEKLFF	TGTGCCAGCTCACCACCGAGCAGGGGAGGCGAAAAACTGTTTTTT
-	TRBV12-5	16	TRBD1	TRBJ1-5	CASGLPQGAWNQPQHF	TGTGCTAGTGGTTTGCCACAGGGGGCTTGGAATCAGCCCCAGCATTTT
many	TRBV6-1	14	-	TRBJ1-1	CASSEEFMNTEAFF	TGTGCCAGCAGTGAGGAGTTTATGAACACTGAAGCTTTCTTT
-	TRBV20-1	11	-	TRBJ2-7	CSAAAGGEQYF	TGCAGTGCTGCAGCAGGGGGGGAGCAGTACTTC
-	TRBV18	12	-	TRBJ2-5	CASSRAGETQYF	TGTGCCAGCTCACGGGCGGGGGAGACCCAGTACTTC
few	TRBV12-5	18	-	TRBJ2-5	CASGLVLGSSGREETQYF	TGTGCTAGTGGTTTGGTACTGGGGTCCAGCGGACGTGAAGAGACCCAGTACTTC
-	TRBV10-3	17	-	TRBJ1-3	CAISDPERGGSGNTIYF	TGTGCCATCAGTGACCCGGAACGGGGTGGCTCTGGAAACACCATATATTTT
-	TRBV11-1	15	-	TRBJ1-2	CASSFSSEGHYGYTF	TGTGCCAGCAGTTTCTCCTCGGAGGGCCACTATGGCTACACCTTC
few	TRBV6-5	14	-	TRBJ1-5	CASSYVPGNQPQHF	TGTGCCAGCAGTTACGTCCCGGGAAACCAGCCCCAGCATTTT
-	TRBV6-5	14	TRBD1	TRBJ1-2	CASSYSKQGAGYTF	TGTGCCAGCAGTTACTCGAAACAGGGGGCTGGCTACACCTTC
-	TRBV4-3	16	-	TRBJ1-1	CASSPSYPGSDTEAFF	TGCGCCAGCAGCCCTAGCTATCCGGGAAGTGACACTGAAGCTTTCTTT
-	TRBV4-1	15	-	TRBJ1-6	CASSQEYRSYSPLHF	TGCGCCAGCAGCCAAGAGTACAGAAGTTATTCACCCCTCCACTTT
-	TRBV27	17	TRBD1	TRBJ1-2	CASRTTWDSRTHYGYTF	TGTGCCAGCAGGACGACATGGGACAGCCGTACTCATTATGGCTACACCTTC
-	TRBV4-1	16	-	TRBJ2-7	CASSQGPGGPRDEQYF	TGCGCCAGCAGCCAAGGCCCCGGGGGGCCCCGCGACGAGCAGTACTTC
once	TRBV6-5	13	-	TRBJ1-2	CATRKASNYGYTF	TGTGCCACCCGGAAGGCCTCTAACTATGGCTACACCTTC
-	TRBV19	14	-	TRBJ2-2	CASSPPGRIGELFF	TGTGCCAGTAGTCCCCCAGGGAGAATCGGGGAGCTGTTTTTT
-	TRBV27	16	TRBD2	TRBJ2-2	CASSLDSGSRTGELFF	TGTGCCAGCAGTTTGGATAGCGGGAGTCGCACCGGGGAGCTGTTTTTT
few	TRBV9	14	TRBD1	TRBJ1-5	CASSLDRGNQPQHF	TGTGCCAGCAGCCTCGACAGGGGGAACCAGCCCCAGCATTTT
-	TRBV7-2	15	TRBD2	TRBJ2-7	CASSLAISGGRGQYF	TGTGCCAGCAGCTTAGCTATCAGCGGGGGAAGGGGGCAGTACTTC
few	TRBV5-6	14	TRBD1	TRBJ1-2	CASSLTGQGGGYTF	TGTGCCAGCAGCTTGACGGGACAGGGCGGGGGCTACACCTTC
few	TRBV4-1	13	-	TRBJ1-1	CASSQGGGSVGFF	TGCGCCAGCAGCCAAGGGGGAGGGTCGGTGGGTTTCTTT
-	TRBV27	14	-	TRBJ1-5	CASSLRSGNQPQHF	TGTGCCAGCAGTTTAAGGTCTGGCAATCAGCCCCAGCATTTT
-	TRBV18	14	-	TRBJ1-1	CASSPPWMNTEAFF	TGTGCCAGCTCACCCCCTTGGATGAACACTGAAGCTTTCTTT
-	TRBV5-1	16	TRBD2	TRBJ2-1	CASSLTGTSGSNEQFF	TGCGCCAGCAGCTTGACCGGGACTAGCGGGAGCAATGAGCAGTTCTTC
-	TRBV5-1	14	-	TRBJ2-7	CASFFHPTSYEQYF	TGCGCCAGCTTCTTCCACCCCACGTCGTACGAGCAGTACTTC
once	TRBV2	12	-	TRBJ1-3	CASTDFGNTIYF	TGTGCCAGCACAGACTTTGGAAACACCATATATTTT
-	TRBV6-6	12	TRBD1	TRBJ2-7	CASSGTGNEQYF	TGTGCCAGCAGTGGGACAGGGAACGAGCAGTACTTC
-	TRBV7-9	15	-	TRBJ2-1	CASSQGGDSYNEQFF	TGTGCCAGCAGCCAAGGAGGGGACTCCTACAATGAGCAGTTCTTC